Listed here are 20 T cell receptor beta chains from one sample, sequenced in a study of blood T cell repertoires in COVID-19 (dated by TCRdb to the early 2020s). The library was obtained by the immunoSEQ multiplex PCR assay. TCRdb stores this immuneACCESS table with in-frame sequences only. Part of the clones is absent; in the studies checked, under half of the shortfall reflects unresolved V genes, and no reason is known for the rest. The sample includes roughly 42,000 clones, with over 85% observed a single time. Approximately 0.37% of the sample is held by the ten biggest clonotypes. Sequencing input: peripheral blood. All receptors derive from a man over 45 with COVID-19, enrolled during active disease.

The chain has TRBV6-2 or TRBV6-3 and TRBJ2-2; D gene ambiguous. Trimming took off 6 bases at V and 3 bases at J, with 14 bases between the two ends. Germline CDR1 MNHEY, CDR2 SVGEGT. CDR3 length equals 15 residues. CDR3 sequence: CASSFTRLDTGELFF. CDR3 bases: TGTGCCAGCAGCTTCACCCGACTCGACACCGGGGAGCTGTTTTTT.

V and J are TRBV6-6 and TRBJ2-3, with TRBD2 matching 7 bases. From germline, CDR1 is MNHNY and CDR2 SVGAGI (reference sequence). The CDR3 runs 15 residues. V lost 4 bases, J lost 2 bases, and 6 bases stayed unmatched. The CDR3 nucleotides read TGTGCCAGCAGTTCGCCTAGCGGCCTCACAGATACGCAGTATTTT. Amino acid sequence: CASSSPSGLTDTQYF.

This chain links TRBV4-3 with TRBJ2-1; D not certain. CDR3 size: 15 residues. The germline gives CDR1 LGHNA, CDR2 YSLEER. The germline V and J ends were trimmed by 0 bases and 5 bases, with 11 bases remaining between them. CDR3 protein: CASSQEIYRNNEQFF. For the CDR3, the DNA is TGCGCCAGCAGCCAAGAAATTTACAGAAACAATGAGCAGTTCTTC.

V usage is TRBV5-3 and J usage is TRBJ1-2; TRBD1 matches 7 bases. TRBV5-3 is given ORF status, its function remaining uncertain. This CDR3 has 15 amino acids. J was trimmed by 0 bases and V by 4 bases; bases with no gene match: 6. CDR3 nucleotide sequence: TGTGCCAGAAGCCCAGGGACAGAAGCTAACTATGGCTACACCTTC. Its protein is CARSPGTEANYGYTF.

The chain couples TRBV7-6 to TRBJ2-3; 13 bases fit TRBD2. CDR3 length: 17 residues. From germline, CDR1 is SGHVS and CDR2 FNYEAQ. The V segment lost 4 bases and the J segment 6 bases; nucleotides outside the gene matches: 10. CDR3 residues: CASSSRLAGGVGDTQYF. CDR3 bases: TGTGCCAGCAGCTCCCGACTAGCGGGAGGAGTTGGGGATACGCAGTATTTT.

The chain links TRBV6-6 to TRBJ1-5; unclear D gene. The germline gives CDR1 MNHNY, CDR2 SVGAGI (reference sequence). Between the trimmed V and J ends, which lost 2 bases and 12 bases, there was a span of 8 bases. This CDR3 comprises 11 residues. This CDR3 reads CASSYGQIQHF. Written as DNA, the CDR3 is TGTGCCAGCAGTTACGGCCAGATCCAGCATTTT.

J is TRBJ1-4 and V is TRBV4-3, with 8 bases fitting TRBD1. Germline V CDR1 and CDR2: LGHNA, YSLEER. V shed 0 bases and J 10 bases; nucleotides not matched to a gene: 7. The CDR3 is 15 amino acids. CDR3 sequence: CASSQDLGQGRKLFF. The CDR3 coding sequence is TGCGCCAGCAGCCAAGATCTAGGACAGGGAAGAAAACTGTTTTTT.

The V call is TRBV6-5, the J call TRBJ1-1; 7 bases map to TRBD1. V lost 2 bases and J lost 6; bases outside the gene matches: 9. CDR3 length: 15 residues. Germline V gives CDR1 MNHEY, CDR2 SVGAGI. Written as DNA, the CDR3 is TGTGCCAGCAGTTACACGAGGGGGCGTGACGCTGAAGCTTTCTTT. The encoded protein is CASSYTRGRDAEAFF.

This CDR3 is CASSLSAARGYYGYTF. Here the CDR3 DNA reads TGCGCCAGCAGCTTATCAGCAGCGCGGGGGTACTATGGCTACACCTTC. V usage is TRBV5-1 and J usage is TRBJ1-2; D perhaps matches TRBD1 (5 bases). V was cut by 2 bases and J by 3 bases, with 17 bases left in between. This CDR3 comprises 16 residues. Germline V gene sequence: CDR1 SGHRS, CDR2 YFSETQ.

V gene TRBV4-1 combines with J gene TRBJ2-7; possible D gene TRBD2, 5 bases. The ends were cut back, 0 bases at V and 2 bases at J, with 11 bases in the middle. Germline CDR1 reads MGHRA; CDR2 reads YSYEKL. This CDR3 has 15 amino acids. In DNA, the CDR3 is TGCGCCAGCAGCCAAGAGGGGAGAGTAACCTACGAGCAGTACTTC. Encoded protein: CASSQEGRVTYEQYF.

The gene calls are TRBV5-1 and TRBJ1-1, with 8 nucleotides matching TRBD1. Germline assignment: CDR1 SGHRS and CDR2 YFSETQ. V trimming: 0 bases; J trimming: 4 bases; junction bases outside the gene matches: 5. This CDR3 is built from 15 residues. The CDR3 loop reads CASSLATGVGTEAFF. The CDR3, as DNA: TGCGCCAGCAGCTTGGCGACAGGGGTGGGCACTGAAGCTTTCTTT.

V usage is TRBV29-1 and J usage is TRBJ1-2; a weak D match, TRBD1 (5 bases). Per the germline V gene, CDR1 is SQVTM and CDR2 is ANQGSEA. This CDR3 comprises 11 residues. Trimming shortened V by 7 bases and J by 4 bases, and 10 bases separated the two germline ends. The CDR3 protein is CSGVQGYGYTF. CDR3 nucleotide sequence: TGCAGCGGAGTTCAGGGCTATGGCTACACCTTC.

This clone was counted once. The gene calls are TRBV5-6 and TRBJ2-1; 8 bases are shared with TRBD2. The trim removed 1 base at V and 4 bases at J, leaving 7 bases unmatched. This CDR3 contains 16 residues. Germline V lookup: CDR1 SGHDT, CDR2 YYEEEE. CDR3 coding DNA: TGTGCCAGCAGCTTGCGTGTAACTAGCGGATACAATGAGCAGTTCTTC. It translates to CASSLRVTSGYNEQFF.

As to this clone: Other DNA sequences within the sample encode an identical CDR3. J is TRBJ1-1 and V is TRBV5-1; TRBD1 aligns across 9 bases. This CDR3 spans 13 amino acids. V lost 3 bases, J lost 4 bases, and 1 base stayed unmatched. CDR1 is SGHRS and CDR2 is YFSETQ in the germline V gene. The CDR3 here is CASSSTGGTEAFF. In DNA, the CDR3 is TGCGCCAGCAGCTCGACAGGGGGCACTGAAGCTTTCTTT.

CDR3 residues: CASSQDPDRNSPLHF. Written as DNA, the CDR3 is TGTGCCAGCAGCCAAGATCCAGACAGAAATTCACCCCTCCACTTT. The V gene is TRBV3-1 (or the pseudogene TRBV3-2), the J gene TRBJ1-6; perhaps TRBD1 as D (5 bases). Germline CDR1 is LGHDT and CDR2 is YNNKEL (reference sequence). The CDR3 length is 15 residues. Trimming took 0 bases from V and 7 from J, leaving 10 bases between them.

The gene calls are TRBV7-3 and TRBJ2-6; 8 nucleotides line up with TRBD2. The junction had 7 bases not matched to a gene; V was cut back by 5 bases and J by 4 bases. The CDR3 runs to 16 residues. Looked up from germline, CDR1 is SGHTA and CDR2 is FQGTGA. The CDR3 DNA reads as TGTGCCAGCAGCCCTCGACTAGCGACAGGGGCCAACGTCCTGACTTTC. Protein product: CASSPRLATGANVLTF.

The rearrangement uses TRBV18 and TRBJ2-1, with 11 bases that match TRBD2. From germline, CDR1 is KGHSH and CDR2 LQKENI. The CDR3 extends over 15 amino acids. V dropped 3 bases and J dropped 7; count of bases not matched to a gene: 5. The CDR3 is CASSPGTSGLNEQFF. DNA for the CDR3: TGTGCCAGCTCACCCGGGACTAGCGGCCTGAATGAGCAGTTCTTC.

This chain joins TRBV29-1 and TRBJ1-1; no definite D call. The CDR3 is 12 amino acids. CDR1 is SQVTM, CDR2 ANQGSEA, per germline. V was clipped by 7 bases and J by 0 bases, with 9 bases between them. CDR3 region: CSARRVNTEAFF. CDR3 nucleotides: TGCAGCGCCCGACGGGTGAACACTGAAGCTTTCTTT.

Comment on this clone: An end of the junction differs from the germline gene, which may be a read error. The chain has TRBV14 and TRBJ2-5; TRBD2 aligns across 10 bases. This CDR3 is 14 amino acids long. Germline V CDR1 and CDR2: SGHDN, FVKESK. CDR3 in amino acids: CASSQALAGEAQYF. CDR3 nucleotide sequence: TGTGCCAGCAGCCAAGCGCTAGCGGGAGAGGCCCAGTACTTC.

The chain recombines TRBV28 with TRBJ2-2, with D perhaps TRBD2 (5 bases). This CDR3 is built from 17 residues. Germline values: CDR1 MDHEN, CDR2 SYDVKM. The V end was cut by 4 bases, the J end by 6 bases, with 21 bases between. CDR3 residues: CASSSLGLPPGAGELFF. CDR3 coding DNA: TGTGCCAGCAGTTCTCTTGGACTCCCCCCTGGGGCCGGGGAGCTGTTTTTT.